These T cell receptor beta chains were read from a single sample in a study of T cells in Graves' hyperthyroidism and ophthalmopathy. TCRdb ran MiXCR on the multiplex PCR reads and lists one entry per CDR3 protein. The sample has a few hundred thousand distinct CDR3 sequences; approximately 14% are singletons. Sequencing was carried out using blood. Source of these receptors: a woman younger than 30 with Graves' hyperthyroidism. Each CDR3 is given with its conserved first and last residue. D genes are given only for firm matches. A clone size is listed for some rows: how often the clone was seen (once, few, many), or a class if it is expanded.

. | 13 | TRBJ1-1 | few | TRBV30 | CAWRGQWDTEAFF | TGTGCCTGGAGGGGACAATGGGACACTGAAGCTTTCTTT
. | 13 | TRBJ2-7 | many | TRBV27 | CASSLDRSTPQYF | TGTGCCAGCAGTTTAGACAGGTCCACGCCGCAGTACTTC
TRBD1 | 16 | TRBJ1-5 | . | TRBV19 | CASSRQGAYSNQPQHF | TGTGCCAGTAGTAGACAGGGGGCCTATAGCAATCAGCCCCAGCATTTT
TRBD1 | 15 | TRBJ2-5 | many | TRBV28 | CASSLGTGGRETQYF | TGTGCCAGCAGCCTAGGGACAGGGGGCAGAGAGACCCAGTACTTC
TRBD1 | 15 | TRBJ1-5 | . | TRBV6-1 | CASSKQGPGDQPQHF | TGTGCCAGCAGCAAACAGGGGCCGGGGGATCAGCCCCAGCATTTT
. | 14 | TRBJ2-2 | . | TRBV5-1 | CASSIRAYTGELFF | TGCGCCAGCAGCATTCGCGCGTACACCGGGGAGCTGTTTTTT
. | 15 | TRBJ2-7 | few | TRBV20-1 | CSARDIRGTFPEQYF | TGCAGTGCTAGAGATATACGAGGGACGTTCCCCGAGCAGTACTTC
. | 17 | TRBJ1-2 | few | TRBV4-2 | CASSQESVGDGVYGYTF | TGTGCCAGCAGCCAAGAATCCGTGGGCGACGGGGTCTATGGCTACACCTTC
. | 13 | TRBJ2-7 | . | TRBV5-1 | CASSRTVTYEQYF | TGCGCCAGCAGTCGGACAGTTACCTACGAGCAGTACTTC
TRBD2 | 15 | TRBJ2-5 | . | TRBV28 | CASSEFGGGKETQYF | TGTGCCAGCAGTGAATTTGGGGGAGGGAAAGAGACCCAGTACTTC
TRBD2 | 14 | TRBJ2-7 | many | TRBV15 | CATSGSGSIHEQYF | TGTGCCACCAGCGGGAGCGGGAGTATCCACGAGCAGTACTTC
. | 14 | TRBJ2-7 | . | TRBV11-2 | CASSLKSSSYKQYF | TGTGCCAGCAGCTTAAAGTCCAGCAGCTACAAGCAGTACTTC
. | 13 | TRBJ1-2 | many | TRBV5-1 | CASSGAGVRGYTF | TGCGCCAGCAGCGGGGCTGGGGTTCGCGGCTACACCTTC
TRBD2 | 17 | TRBJ2-3 | many | TRBV7-2 | CASSLLSLAGGPDTQYF | TGTGCCAGCAGCCTACTATCACTAGCGGGAGGGCCGGATACGCAGTATTTT
. | 15 | TRBJ1-5 | . | TRBV27 | CASSLTGRKNQPQHF | TGTGCCAGCAGTTTAACGGGACGGAAGAATCAGCCCCAGCATTTT
TRBD2 | 15 | TRBJ2-1 | . | TRBV6-1 | CASSSLAGGGDEQFF | TGTGCCAGCAGTTCTCTAGCGGGAGGTGGGGATGAGCAGTTCTTC
TRBD1 | 13 | TRBJ1-2 | . | TRBV20-1 | CSALLQGDYGYTF | TGCAGTGCCCTCTTACAGGGGGACTATGGCTACACCTTC
TRBD2 | 12 | TRBJ2-7 | many | TRBV20-1 | CSARLAGVEQYF | TGCAGTGCTAGACTAGCGGGAGTCGAGCAGTACTTC
. | 15 | TRBJ2-1 | many | TRBV7-2 | CASSRGSGQYNEQFF | TGTGCCAGCAGTAGAGGAAGCGGACAATACAATGAGCAGTTCTTC
. | 15 | TRBJ1-2 | many | TRBV2 | CASTVRHLSNYGYTF | TGTGCCAGCACAGTCCGTCACCTTTCTAACTATGGCTACACCTTC
TRBD1 | 13 | TRBJ1-1 | many | TRBV29-1 | CSVVARGGTEAFF | TGCAGCGTTGTAGCCAGGGGGGGCACTGAAGCTTTCTTT
TRBD2 | 15 | TRBJ2-7 | many | TRBV6-2/TRBV6-3 | CASSYSGGRRYEQYF | TGTGCCAGCAGTTACTCTGGCGGGAGGCGGTACGAGCAGTACTTC
. | 11 | TRBJ1-1 | many | TRBV29-1 | CSATKRAEAFF | TGCAGCGCCACAAAGCGGGCTGAAGCTTTCTTT
TRBD1 | 13 | TRBJ2-1 | . | TRBV19 | CASSARGGGEQFF | TGTGCCAGTAGTGCCCGAGGGGGCGGTGAGCAGTTCTTC
TRBD2 | 15 | TRBJ2-3 | many | TRBV7-9 | CASSLGAGPTDTQYF | TGTGCCAGCAGCTTAGGAGCGGGACCCACAGATACGCAGTATTTT
. | 13 | TRBJ1-4 | . | TRBV19 | CASNGSGREKLFF | TGTGCCAGTAACGGATCAGGGCGCGAAAAACTGTTTTTT
. | 15 | TRBJ2-7 | many | TRBV30 | CAWSPVRDIDYEQYF | TGTGCCTGGAGTCCCGTTAGGGACATCGACTACGAGCAGTACTTC
. | 14 | TRBJ1-2 | many | TRBV12-3/TRBV12-4 | CASIEQGKNYGYTF | TGTGCCAGCATCGAACAGGGTAAAAACTATGGCTACACCTTC
TRBD2 | 15 | TRBJ2-1 | . | TRBV7-2 | CASSYARLAGTEQFF | TGTGCCAGCAGCTACGCCCGACTAGCGGGAACTGAGCAGTTCTTC
TRBD2 | 14 | TRBJ2-1 | . | TRBV9 | CASREAGGPGEQFF | TGTGCCAGCAGAGAAGCGGGAGGGCCTGGTGAGCAGTTCTTC
. | 14 | TRBJ2-7 | many | TRBV2 | CATGRTGLSYEQYF | TGTGCCACCGGGAGGACAGGGCTTTCCTACGAGCAGTACTTC
TRBD1 | 16 | TRBJ1-1 | few | TRBV19 | CASSTYRGPGDTEAFF | TGTGCCAGTAGTACCTACAGGGGGCCGGGGGACACTGAAGCTTTCTTT
TRBD1 | 15 | TRBJ2-1 | many | TRBV5-1 | CASCKGQGAGNEQFF | TGCGCCAGCTGTAAGGGACAGGGGGCTGGAAATGAGCAGTTCTTC
. | 13 | TRBJ1-5 | many | TRBV3-1 | CASSQDSVQPQHF | TGTGCCAGCAGCCAAGACTCGGTTCAGCCCCAGCATTTT
TRBD2 | 16 | TRBJ2-7 | . | TRBV18 | CASSPGGGRTGYEQYF | TGTGCCAGCTCACCGGGGGGAGGGAGGACTGGCTACGAGCAGTACTTC
. | 13 | TRBJ2-7 | many | TRBV12-3/TRBV12-4 | CASSSGQLYEQYF | TGTGCCAGCAGTTCGGGACAACTATACGAGCAGTACTTC
TRBD2 | 16 | TRBJ2-2 | . | TRBV9 | CASSVELIAGGRELFF | TGTGCCAGCAGCGTAGAATTAATAGCGGGAGGCAGGGAGCTGTTTTTT
TRBD2 | 16 | TRBJ2-3 | few | TRBV4-1 | CASSQPTSGRAGTQYF | TGCGCCAGCAGCCAACCGACTAGCGGGAGGGCCGGTACGCAGTATTTT
. | 15 | TRBJ2-1 | many | TRBV28 | CASSSSGTPYNEQFF | TGTGCCAGCAGTTCCTCCGGGACACCGTACAATGAGCAGTTCTTC
. | 12 | TRBJ1-1 | many | TRBV20-1 | CSVHTGDTEAFF | TGCAGTGTACACACGGGGGACACTGAAGCTTTCTTT
TRBD2 | 17 | TRBJ2-1 | many | TRBV20-1 | CSARPSGDPSSYNEQFF | TGCAGTGCTAGGCCTAGCGGGGACCCTAGCTCCTACAATGAGCAGTTCTTC
TRBD1 | 14 | TRBJ1-1 | many | TRBV2 | CASNLETGVTEAFF | TGTGCCAGCAATCTGGAAACAGGGGTTACTGAAGCTTTCTTT
TRBD2 | 16 | TRBJ2-7 | . | TRBV18 | CASSPGISGASYEQYF | TGTGCCAGCTCACCTGGGATTAGCGGGGCCTCCTACGAGCAGTACTTC
. | 15 | TRBJ2-1 | many | TRBV28 | CASSSKPPPFNEQFF | TGTGCCAGCAGTTCCAAGCCGCCACCGTTCAATGAGCAGTTCTTC
. | 12 | TRBJ2-1 | many | TRBV12-3/TRBV12-4 | CASSSLADEQFF | TGTGCCAGCAGTTCTTTAGCCGATGAGCAGTTCTTC
TRBD2 | 14 | TRBJ2-7 | many | TRBV20-1 | CSARTSGSSYEQYF | TGCAGTGCTAGGACTAGCGGGAGCTCCTACGAGCAGTACTTC
. | 11 | TRBJ1-2 | few | TRBV10-3 | CAISTGSGYTF | TGTGCCATCAGTACAGGGTCTGGCTACACCTTC
. | 12 | TRBJ2-5 | . | TRBV19 | CASSDFGETQYF | TGTGCCAGTAGTGACTTTGGAGAGACCCAGTACTTC
. | 14 | TRBJ2-7 | few | TRBV12-3/TRBV12-4 | CASSPTEGGYEQYF | TGTGCCAGCAGTCCAACCGAAGGAGGTTACGAGCAGTACTTC
. | 13 | TRBJ1-1 | many | TRBV7-3 | CASSLTAGGGAFF | TGTGCCAGCAGCTTAACGGCGGGTGGGGGAGCTTTCTTT
TRBD1 | 15 | TRBJ2-7 | . | TRBV7-2 | CASSLQGAEFYEQYF | TGTGCCAGCAGCCTCCAGGGGGCGGAATTCTACGAGCAGTACTTC
TRBD1 | 15 | TRBJ1-1 | many | TRBV28 | CASSSGDSVITEAFF | TGTGCCAGCAGTTCCGGGGACAGCGTGATCACTGAAGCTTTCTTT
. | 15 | TRBJ2-7 | . | TRBV12-3/TRBV12-4 | CASSSLRGRGYEQYF | TGTGCCAGCAGCTCACTACGGGGACGGGGTTACGAGCAGTACTTC